Each of the 10 T cell receptor beta chains below was sequenced from the same sample in a study of cytomegalovirus exposure and HLA in healthy donors (TCRdb year 2017). To prepare the library, the immunoSEQ multiplex PCR assay was applied. The multiplex PCR relied on a mix of 60 forward primers for TCR Vbeta segments and 13 reverse primers for TCR Jbeta segments. Not all clones reach the TCRdb copy of this immuneACCESS table, which keeps in-frame sequences only. Checked studies attribute under half of the gap to unresolved V genes and leave the rest unexplained. This sample is represented by roughly 200,000 clones; over 75% of them were singletons. The ten largest clones represent under 2.5% of the sample. The sequencing sample was made of PBMCs. Receptors originate from a man aged 60-69 years in good health and CMV-seronegative.

The rearrangement joins TRBV7-6 to TRBJ2-1; D may be TRBD1 (7 bases). V was pared by 3 bases and J by 8 bases, with 20 bases between. CDR3 length: 16 amino acids. Germline CDR1 and CDR2: SGHVS and FNYEAQ. The CDR3: CASSFQISGGWDEQFF. The DNA for the CDR3 is TGTGCCAGCAGCTTCCAGATCTCAGGGGGGTGGGATGAGCAGTTCTTC.

This clone has only a few counts. This chain joins TRBV6-1 and TRBJ1-6; 7 bases match TRBD1. Germline V gene sequence: CDR1 MNHNS, CDR2 SASEGT. V was pared by 5 bases and J by 9 bases, with 10 bases of the junction left unmatched. The CDR3 sequence is 15 residues long. The CDR3 is CASSQIINRGSPLHF. Written as DNA, the CDR3 is TGTGCCAGCAGTCAAATAATTAACAGGGGTTCACCCCTCCACTTT.

This clone was observed a single time. The chain joins TRBV11-2 to TRBJ2-1; D may be TRBD2 (8 bases). Germline CDR1 is SGHAT and CDR2 is FQNNGV. Between the trimmed V and J ends, which lost 0 bases and 9 bases, there was a span of 18 bases. The CDR3 runs 16 residues. The CDR3 nucleotides read TGTGCCAGCAGCTTAGAACCCCGGGAGGGGGCTTCTGAGCAGTTCTTC. Amino acids: CASSLEPREGASEQFF. Looking up the rest from reference TRBV11-2 and TRBJ2-1 gives the full variable domain: EAGVAQSPRYKIIEKRQSVAFWCNPISGHATLYWYQQILGQGPKLLIQFQNNGVVDDSQLPKDRFSAERLKGVDSTLKIQPAKLEDSAVYLCASSLEPREGASEQFFGPGTRLTVL.

The gene calls are TRBV13 and TRBJ2-1, with 7 bases aligning to TRBD2. Trimming at V came to 1 base and at J to 1 base, leaving 7 bases not matched to a gene. Per germline, CDR1 PRHDT and CDR2 FYEKMQ (reference sequence). The CDR3 contains 17 residues. The CDR3 sequence: CASSLDGAGVSYNEQFF. The DNA for the CDR3 is TGTGCCAGCAGCTTAGACGGGGCGGGAGTGTCCTACAATGAGCAGTTCTTC.

In DNA, the CDR3 is TGTGCCAGCCACTTGGGCAGGGGGGCGTACTACGAGCAGTACTTC. Translated, it gives CASHLGRGAYYEQYF. The chain uses TRBV11-2 and TRBJ2-7; D may be TRBD1 (7 bases). Germline lookup yields CDR1 SGHAT and CDR2 FQNNGV. The CDR3 totals 15 residues. Trimming shortened V by 8 bases and J by 3 bases, and 20 bases separated the two germline ends.

The J gene is TRBJ2-5, the V gene TRBV5-1; TRBD1 matches at 8 bases. The end of the DNA aligns better with TRBJ2-7, so the J call may be wrong. The germline V gene encodes CDR1 SGHRS and CDR2 YFSETQ. The CDR3 has 14 amino acids. The CDR3 loop is CASSLSGQGYEQYF. The DNA of the CDR3 is TGCGCCAGCAGCTTGAGTGGACAGGGTTACGAGCAGTACTTC.

The chain uses TRBV5-1 and TRBJ2-1; tentative D call: TRBD1 (5 bases). V was cut by 0 bases and J by 15 bases, with 19 bases left in between. Per germline, CDR1 SGHRS and CDR2 YFSETQ. CDR3 size: 14 residues. The CDR3 nucleotides are TGCGCCAGCAGCTTGGGAGTAGAATTGGGGCTCTGGTTCTTC. As protein: CASSLGVELGLWFF.

V usage is TRBV6-1 and J usage is TRBJ2-1, with 8 positions matching TRBD2. V lost 2 bases and J lost 9; bases outside the gene matches: 9. The CDR3 consists of 15 residues. CDR1 is MNHNS and CDR2 is SASEGT in the germline V gene. CDR3 protein: CASSETSIAGIEQFF. The CDR3 DNA is TGTGCCAGCAGTGAAACGAGCATAGCGGGGATTGAGCAGTTCTTC.

This chain uses TRBV6-6 with TRBJ2-3; 7 nucleotides match TRBD2. The length of the CDR3 is 14 residues. Germline V gene lookup returns CDR1 MNHNY and CDR2 SVGAGI (reference sequence). Trimming cost V 0 bases and J 7 bases; bases outside gene matches: 4. The CDR3 nucleotides read TGTGCCAGCAGTTACTCGTTCGGGGGGAATACGCAGTATTTT. Protein: CASSYSFGGNTQYF.

This chain joins TRBV27 and TRBJ1-5; D gene ambiguous. Looked up from germline, CDR1 is MNHEY and CDR2 is SMNVEV (reference sequence). Trimming took off 3 bases at V and 0 bases at J, with 9 bases between the two ends. The CDR3 sequence is 15 residues long. The CDR3 DNA reads TGTGCCAGCAGTTTTGGGCAGAATAGCAATCAGCCCCAGCATTTT. Translating it yields CASSFGQNSNQPQHF.